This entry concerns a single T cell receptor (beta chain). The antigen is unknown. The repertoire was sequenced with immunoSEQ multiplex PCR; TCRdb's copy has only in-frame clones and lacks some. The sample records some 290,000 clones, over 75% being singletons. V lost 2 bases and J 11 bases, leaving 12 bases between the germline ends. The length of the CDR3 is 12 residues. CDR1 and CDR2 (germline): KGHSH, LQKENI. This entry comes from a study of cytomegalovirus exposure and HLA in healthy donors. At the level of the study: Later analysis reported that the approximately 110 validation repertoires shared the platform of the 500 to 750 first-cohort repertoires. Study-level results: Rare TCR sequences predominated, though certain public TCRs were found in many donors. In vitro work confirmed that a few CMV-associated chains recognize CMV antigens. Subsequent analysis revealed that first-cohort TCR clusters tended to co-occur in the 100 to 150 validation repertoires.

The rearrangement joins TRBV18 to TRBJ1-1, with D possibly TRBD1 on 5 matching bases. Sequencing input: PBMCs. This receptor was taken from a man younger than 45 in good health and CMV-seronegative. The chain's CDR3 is CASSPDQGTAFF. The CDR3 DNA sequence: TGTGCCAGCTCACCAGATCAGGGAACGGCTTTCTTT. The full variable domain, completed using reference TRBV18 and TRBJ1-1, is NAGVMQNPRHLVRRRGQEARLRCSPMKGHSHVYWYRQLPEEGLKFMVYLQKENIIDESGMPKERFSAEFPKEGPSILRIQQVVRGDSAAYFCASSPDQGTAFFGQGTRLTVV.